This T cell receptor beta chain comes out of a study of regulatory T cells in long-lasting Graves disease. Findings and limits, study-wide: Those with persistent Graves' had less TCR diversity than newly diagnosed patients.

The time point is: persistent/refractory GD, antithyroid drugs over 5 years with positive TRAb. Scientists built the TCR library using RNA that was extracted from PBMCs. V shed 1 base, J shed 7 bases, and the junction held 12 bases outside the gene matches. The CDR3 has 16 residues. The germline V gene has CDR1 SNHLY and CDR2 FYNNEI. Arm-PCR of CDR3 regions and iRepertoire HTBI primers were used to build TCR beta libraries. Per the original data handling: Analysis of the samples identified more than 60 TRBV and about 14 TRBJ segments. A single record per CDR3 protein comes from TCRdb applying MiXCR to the multiplex PCR reads. It is TCRdb's table, rather than the study itself, that gives the V and J calls and clone size. The table includes about 340,000 distinct CDR3 sequences, roughly a fifth detected once. This clonotype was found many times. Its specificity is unknown.

Sequencing was performed on peripheral blood mononuclear cells (PBMCs), taken when the disease was refractory, from a patient treated with antithyroid drugs. The sequence was obtained from a female donor with Graves disease. The chain recombines TRBV2 with TRBJ2-5; TRBD2 matches at 7 bases. In nucleotides, the CDR3 is TGTGCCAGCAGTGAAGTAGGAGGACTAGTCGGGGGGACCCAGTACTTC. Protein product: CASSEVGGLVGGTQYF.